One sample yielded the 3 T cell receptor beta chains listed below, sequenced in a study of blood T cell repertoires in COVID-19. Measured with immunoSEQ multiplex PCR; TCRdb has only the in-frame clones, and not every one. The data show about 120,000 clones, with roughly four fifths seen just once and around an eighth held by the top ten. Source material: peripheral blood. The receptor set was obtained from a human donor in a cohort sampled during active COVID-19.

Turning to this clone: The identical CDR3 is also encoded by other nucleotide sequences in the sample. The DNA of the CDR3 is TGTGCCAGCAGCCCGAGCTCCTACGAGCAGTACTTC. It is translated as CASSPSSYEQYF. The chain joins TRBV7-2 to TRBJ2-7, with D hard to call. The CDR3 has 12 residues. From germline, CDR1 is SGHTA and CDR2 FQGNSA. V gave up 5 bases and J gave up 0 bases, with 5 bases separating them.

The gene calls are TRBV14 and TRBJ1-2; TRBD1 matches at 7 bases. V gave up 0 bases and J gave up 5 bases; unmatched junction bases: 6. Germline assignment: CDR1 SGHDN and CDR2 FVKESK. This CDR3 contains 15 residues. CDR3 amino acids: CASSQEKTGLYGYTF. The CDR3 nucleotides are TGTGCCAGCAGCCAAGAAAAGACAGGGCTGTATGGCTACACCTTC. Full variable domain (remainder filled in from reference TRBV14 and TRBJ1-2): EAGVTQFPSHSVIEKGQTVTLRCDPISGHDNLYWYRRVMGKEIKFLLHFVKESKQDESGMPNNRFLAERTGGTYSTLKVQPAELEDSGVYFCASSQEKTGLYGYTFGSGTRLTVV.

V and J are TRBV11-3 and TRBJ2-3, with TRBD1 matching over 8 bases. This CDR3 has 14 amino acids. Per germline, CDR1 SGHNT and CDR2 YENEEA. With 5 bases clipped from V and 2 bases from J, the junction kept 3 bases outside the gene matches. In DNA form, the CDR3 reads TGTGCCAGCAGCGCGGGACAGGCCACAGATACGCAGTATTTT. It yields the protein CASSAGQATDTQYF. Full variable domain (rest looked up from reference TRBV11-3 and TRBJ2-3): EAGVVQSPRYKIIEKKQPVAFWCNPISGHNTLYWYLQNLGQGPELLIRYENEEAVDDSQLPKDRFSAERLKGVDSTLKIQPAELGDSAVYLCASSAGQATDTQYFGPGTRLTVL.